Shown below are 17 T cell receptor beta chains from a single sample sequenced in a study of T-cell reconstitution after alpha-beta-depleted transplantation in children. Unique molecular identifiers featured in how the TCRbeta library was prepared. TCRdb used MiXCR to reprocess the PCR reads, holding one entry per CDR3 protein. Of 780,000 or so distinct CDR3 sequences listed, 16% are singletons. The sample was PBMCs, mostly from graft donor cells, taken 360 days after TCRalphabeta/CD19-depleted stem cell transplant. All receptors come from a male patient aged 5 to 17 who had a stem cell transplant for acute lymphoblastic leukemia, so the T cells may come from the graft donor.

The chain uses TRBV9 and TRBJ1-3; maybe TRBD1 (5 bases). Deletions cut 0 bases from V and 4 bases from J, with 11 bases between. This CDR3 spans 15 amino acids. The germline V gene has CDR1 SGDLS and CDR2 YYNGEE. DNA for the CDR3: TGTGCCAGCAGCGTAGAGGGGAATCCGGGAAACACCATATATTTT. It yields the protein CASSVEGNPGNTIYF.

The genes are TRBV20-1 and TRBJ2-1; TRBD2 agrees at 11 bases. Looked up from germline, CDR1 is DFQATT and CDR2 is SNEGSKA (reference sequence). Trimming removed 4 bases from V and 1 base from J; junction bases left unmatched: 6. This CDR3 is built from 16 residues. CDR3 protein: CSAKSSSGGSYNEQFF. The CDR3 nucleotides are TGCAGTGCTAAGAGTTCTAGCGGGGGGTCCTACAATGAGCAGTTCTTC.

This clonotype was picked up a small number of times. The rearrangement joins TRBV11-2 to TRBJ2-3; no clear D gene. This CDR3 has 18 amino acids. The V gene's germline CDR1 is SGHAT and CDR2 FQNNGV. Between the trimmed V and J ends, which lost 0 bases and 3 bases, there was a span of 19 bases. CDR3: CASSLDRWDIMATDTQYF. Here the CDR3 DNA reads TGTGCCAGCAGCTTAGATCGTTGGGATATAATGGCGACAGATACGCAGTATTTT.

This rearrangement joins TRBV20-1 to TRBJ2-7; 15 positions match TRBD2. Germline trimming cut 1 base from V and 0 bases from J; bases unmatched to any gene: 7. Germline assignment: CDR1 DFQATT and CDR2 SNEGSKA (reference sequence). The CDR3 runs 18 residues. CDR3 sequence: CSARGWGLAGGPSYEQYF. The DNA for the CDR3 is TGCAGTGCTAGAGGCTGGGGACTAGCGGGAGGTCCCTCCTACGAGCAGTACTTC.

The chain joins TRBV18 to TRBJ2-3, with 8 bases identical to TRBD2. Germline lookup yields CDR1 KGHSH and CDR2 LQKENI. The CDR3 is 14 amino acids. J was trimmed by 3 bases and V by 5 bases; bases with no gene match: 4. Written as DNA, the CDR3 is TGTGCCAGCTCATGGAGCGGGAGTACAGATACGCAGTATTTT. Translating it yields CASSWSGSTDTQYF.

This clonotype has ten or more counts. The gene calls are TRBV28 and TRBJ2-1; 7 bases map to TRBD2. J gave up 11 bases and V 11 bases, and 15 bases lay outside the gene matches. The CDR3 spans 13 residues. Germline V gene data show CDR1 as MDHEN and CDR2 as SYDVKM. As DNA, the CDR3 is TGTGCCTCCGCATCAGCGGGACTACCGAAGCAGTTCTTC. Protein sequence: CASASAGLPKQFF.

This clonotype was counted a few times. CDR3 region: CAISEVVSYEQYF. The CDR3 nucleotides read TGTGCCATCAGTGAGGTGGTATCCTACGAGCAGTACTTC. The chain has TRBV10-3 and TRBJ2-7; the D is unclear. The length of the CDR3 is 13 residues. Trimming took off 2 bases at V and 1 base at J, with 6 bases between the two ends. Germline loops: CDR1 ENHRY, CDR2 SYGVKD.

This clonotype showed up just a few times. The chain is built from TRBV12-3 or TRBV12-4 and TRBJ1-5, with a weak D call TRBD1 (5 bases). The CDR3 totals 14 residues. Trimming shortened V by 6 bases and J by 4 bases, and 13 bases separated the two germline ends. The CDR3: CASSGRERNQPQHF. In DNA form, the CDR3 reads TGTGCCAGCAGCGGCAGGGAGAGGAATCAGCCCCAGCATTTT.

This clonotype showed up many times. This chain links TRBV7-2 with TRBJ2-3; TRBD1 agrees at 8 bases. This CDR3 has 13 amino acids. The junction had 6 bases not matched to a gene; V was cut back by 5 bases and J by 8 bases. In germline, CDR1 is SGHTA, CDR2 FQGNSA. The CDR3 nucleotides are TGTGCCAGCAGCAACAGACAGGGGCTTACGCAGTATTTT. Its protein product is CASSNRQGLTQYF.

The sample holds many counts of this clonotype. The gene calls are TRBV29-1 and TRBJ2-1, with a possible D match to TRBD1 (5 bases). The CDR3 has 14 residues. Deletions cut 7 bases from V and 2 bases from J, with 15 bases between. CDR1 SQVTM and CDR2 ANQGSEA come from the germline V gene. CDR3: CSGYGWGPYNEQFF. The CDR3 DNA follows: TGCAGCGGTTATGGCTGGGGCCCCTACAATGAGCAGTTCTTC.

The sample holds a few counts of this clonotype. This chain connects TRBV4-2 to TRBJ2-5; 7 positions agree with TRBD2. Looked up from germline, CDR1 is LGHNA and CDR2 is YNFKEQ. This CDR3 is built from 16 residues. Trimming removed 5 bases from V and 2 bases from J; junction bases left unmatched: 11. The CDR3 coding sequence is TGTGCCAGCAGCTCCCCTCTGACTAGCAGTCAAGAGACCCAGTACTTC. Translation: CASSSPLTSSQETQYF.

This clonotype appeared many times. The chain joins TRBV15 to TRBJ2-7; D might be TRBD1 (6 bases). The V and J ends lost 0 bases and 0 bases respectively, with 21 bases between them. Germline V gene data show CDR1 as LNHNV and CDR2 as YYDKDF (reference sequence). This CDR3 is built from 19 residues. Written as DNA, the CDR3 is TGTGCCACCAGCAGAGACCCGACAGGAGTATCGCGAAACTCCTACGAGCAGTACTTC. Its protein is CATSRDPTGVSRNSYEQYF. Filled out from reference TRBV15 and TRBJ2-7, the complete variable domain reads DAMVIQNPRYQVTQFGKPVTLSCSQTLNHNVMYWYQQKSSQAPKLLFHYYDKDFNNEADTPDNFQSRRPNTSFCFLDIRSPGLGDTAMYLCATSRDPTGVSRNSYEQYFGPGTRLTVT.

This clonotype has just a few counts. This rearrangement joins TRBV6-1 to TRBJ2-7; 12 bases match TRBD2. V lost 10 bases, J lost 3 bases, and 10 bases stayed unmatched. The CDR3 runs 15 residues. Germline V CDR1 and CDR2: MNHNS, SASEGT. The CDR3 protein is CAIGPTTSGSYEQYF. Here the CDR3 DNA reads TGTGCCATCGGCCCGACGACTAGCGGGAGCTACGAGCAGTACTTC.

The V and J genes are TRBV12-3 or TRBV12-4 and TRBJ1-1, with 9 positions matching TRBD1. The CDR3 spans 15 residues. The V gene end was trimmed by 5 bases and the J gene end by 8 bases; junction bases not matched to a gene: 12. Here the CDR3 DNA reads TGTGCCAGCAGTACTAGACAGGGGGTAACGATAGAAGCTTTCTTT. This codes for CASSTRQGVTIEAFF.

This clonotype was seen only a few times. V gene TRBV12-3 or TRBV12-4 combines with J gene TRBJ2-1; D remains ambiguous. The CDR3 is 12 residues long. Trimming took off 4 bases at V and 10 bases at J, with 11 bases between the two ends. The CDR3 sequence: CASSSRMYEQFF. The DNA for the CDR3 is TGTGCCAGCAGTTCCCGTATGTACGAGCAGTTCTTC.

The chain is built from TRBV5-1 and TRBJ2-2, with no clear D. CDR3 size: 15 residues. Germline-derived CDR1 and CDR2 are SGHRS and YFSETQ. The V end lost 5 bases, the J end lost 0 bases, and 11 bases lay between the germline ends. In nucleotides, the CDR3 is TGCGCCAGCAGGCTTTACTGGACGAACACCGGGGAGCTGTTTTTT. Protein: CASRLYWTNTGELFF.

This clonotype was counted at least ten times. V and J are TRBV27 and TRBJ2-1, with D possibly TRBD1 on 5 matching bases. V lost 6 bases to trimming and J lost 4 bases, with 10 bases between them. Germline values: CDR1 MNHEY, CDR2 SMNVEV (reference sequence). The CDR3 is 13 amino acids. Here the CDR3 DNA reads TGTGCCAGCAGCTCCAGGGTGTACAATGAGCAGTTCTTC. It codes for CASSSRVYNEQFF.